Relative to its sample, the clone carrying this TCR beta chain is medium-sized. Its cognate antigen is unknown. The template was genomic DNA from peripheral blood, not RNA. Multiplex touch-down PCR with TRB-A/B primers amplified rearranged V-D-J TRB sequences. TCRdb ran MiXCR on the multiplex PCR reads and lists one entry per CDR3 protein. Seen here are around 9,600 distinct CDR3 sequences, 30% to 45% observed once, and the top ten hold 3% to 4%. These data are taken from a study of T cell repertoires in aging, cancer and after chemotherapy. Study results and caveats: Across the chemotherapy interval, each cancer cohort showed higher median generation probability, suggesting thymic rebound. In healthy donors, age-related TCR diversity loss mainly reflected lost richness. The repertoire data cannot show anything about immunological memory following chemotherapy. Untreated cancer patients had significantly lower blood TCR diversity than age-matched healthy donors.

Sequencing was carried out using blood. This sequence was found in a human donor in good health.

For the CDR3, the DNA is TGCAGCGTTCCGGGACAGGGCTACAATGAGCAGTTCTTC. Residues: CSVPGQGYNEQFF. This sequence joins TRBV29-1 and TRBJ2-1, with 9 nucleotides matching TRBD1. Unmatched junction bases numbered 2, after V lost 5 bases and J lost 3 bases. The CDR3 contains 13 residues. The germline gives CDR1 SQVTM, CDR2 ANQGSEA.